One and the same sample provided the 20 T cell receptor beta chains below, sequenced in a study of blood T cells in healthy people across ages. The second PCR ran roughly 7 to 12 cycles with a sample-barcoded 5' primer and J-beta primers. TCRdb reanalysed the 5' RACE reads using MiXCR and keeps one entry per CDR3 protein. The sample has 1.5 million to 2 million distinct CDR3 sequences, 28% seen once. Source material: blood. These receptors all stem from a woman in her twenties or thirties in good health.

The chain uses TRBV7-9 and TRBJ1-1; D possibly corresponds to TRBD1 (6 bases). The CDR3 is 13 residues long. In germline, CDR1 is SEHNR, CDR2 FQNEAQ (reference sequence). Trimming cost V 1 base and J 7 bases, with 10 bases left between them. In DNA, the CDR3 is TGTGCCAGCAGCTTAGAGGGGGAGATTGAAGCTTTCTTT. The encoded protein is CASSLEGEIEAFF.

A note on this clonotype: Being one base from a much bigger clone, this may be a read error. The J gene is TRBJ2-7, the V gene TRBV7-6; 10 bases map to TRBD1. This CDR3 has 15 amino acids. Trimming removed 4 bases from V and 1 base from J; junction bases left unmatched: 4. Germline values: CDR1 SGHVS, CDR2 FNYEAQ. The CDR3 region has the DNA TGTGCCAGCAGCTGTAGGACAGGGGGATCCTACGAGCAGTACTTC. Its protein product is CASSCRTGGSYEQYF.

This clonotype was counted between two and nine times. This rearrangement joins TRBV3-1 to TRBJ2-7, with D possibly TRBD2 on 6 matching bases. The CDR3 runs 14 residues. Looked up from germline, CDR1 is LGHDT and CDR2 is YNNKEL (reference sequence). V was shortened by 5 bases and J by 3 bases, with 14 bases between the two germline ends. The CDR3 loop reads CASSARGGNYEQYF. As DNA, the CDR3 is TGTGCCAGCAGCGCGCGGGGCGGGAACTACGAGCAGTACTTC.

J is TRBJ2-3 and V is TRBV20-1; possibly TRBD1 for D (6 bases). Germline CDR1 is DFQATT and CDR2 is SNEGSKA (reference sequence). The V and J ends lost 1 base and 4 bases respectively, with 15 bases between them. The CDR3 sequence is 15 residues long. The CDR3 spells CSARGGVEGADTQYF. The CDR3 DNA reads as TGCAGTGCTAGAGGGGGCGTTGAGGGGGCAGATACGCAGTATTTT.

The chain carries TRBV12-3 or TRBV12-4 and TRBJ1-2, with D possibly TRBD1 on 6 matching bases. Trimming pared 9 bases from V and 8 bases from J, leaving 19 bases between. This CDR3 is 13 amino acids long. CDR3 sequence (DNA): TGTGCCAGTAGACAGGCTACCCTCTCAGGCTACACCTTC. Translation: CASRQATLSGYTF.

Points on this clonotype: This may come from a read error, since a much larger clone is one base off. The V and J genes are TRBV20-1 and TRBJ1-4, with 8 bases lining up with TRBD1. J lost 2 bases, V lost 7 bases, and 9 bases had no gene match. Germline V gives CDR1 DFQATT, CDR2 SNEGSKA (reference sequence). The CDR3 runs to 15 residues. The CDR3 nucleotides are TGCAGTGACGGGCCAGGGGGCTCGACTAATGAAAAACTGTTTTTT. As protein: CSDGPGGSTNEKLFF.

The CDR3 here is CSGTSWDEQFF. In nucleotides, the CDR3 is TGCAGTGGCACGTCATGGGATGAGCAGTTCTTC. V is TRBV20-1 and J is TRBJ2-1; D is unclear. Trimming pared 7 bases from V and 8 bases from J, leaving 12 bases between. The CDR3 runs to 11 residues. Germline V lookup: CDR1 DFQATT, CDR2 SNEGSKA (reference sequence).

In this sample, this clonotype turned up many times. This CDR3 reads CASSVGQRGSYEQYF. Written as DNA, the CDR3 is TGTGCCAGCAGCGTAGGGCAGCGGGGCTCCTACGAGCAGTACTTC. This chain links TRBV9 with TRBJ2-7; 7 bases agree with TRBD2. CDR1 and CDR2 from the germline V gene are SGDLS and YYNGEE. This CDR3 has 15 residues. The ends lost 0 bases at V and 0 bases at J; junction bases unmatched: 3.

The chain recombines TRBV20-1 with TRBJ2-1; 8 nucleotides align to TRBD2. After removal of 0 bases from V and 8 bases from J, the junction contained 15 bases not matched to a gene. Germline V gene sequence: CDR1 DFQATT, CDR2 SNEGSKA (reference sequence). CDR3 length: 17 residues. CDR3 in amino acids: CSARDPVTSGYWDEQFF. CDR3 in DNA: TGCAGTGCTAGAGATCCCGTTACTAGCGGCTATTGGGATGAGCAGTTCTTC.

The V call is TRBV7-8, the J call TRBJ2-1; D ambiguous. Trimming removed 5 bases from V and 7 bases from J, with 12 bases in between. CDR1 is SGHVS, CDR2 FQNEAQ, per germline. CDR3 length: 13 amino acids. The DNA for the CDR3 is TGTGCCAGCAGCAATTACCAAGCAAATGAGCAGTTCTTC. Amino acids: CASSNYQANEQFF. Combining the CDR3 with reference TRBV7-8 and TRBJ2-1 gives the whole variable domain GAGVSQSPRYKVAKRGQDVALRCDPISGHVSLFWYQQALGQGPEFLTYFQNEAQLDKSGLPSDRFFAERPEGSVSTLKIQRTQQEDSAVYLCASSNYQANEQFFGPGTRLTVL.

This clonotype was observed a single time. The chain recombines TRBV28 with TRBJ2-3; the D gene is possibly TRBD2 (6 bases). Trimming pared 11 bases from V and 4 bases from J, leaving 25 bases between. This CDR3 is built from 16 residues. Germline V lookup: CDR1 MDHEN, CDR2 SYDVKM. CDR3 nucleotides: TGTGCCGGCACCTTGGGGGGTACCACCTTGGCAGATACGCAGTATTTT. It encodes CAGTLGGTTLADTQYF.

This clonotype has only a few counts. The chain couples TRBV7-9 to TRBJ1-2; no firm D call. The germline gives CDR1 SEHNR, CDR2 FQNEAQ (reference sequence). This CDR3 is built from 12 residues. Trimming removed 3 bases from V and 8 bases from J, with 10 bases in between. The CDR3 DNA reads TGTGCCAGCAGCTTCAGTACTTTGGGCTACACCTTC. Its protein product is CASSFSTLGYTF. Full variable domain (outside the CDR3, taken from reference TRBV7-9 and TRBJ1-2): DTGVSQNPRHKITKRGQNVTFRCDPISEHNRLYWYRQTLGQGPEFLTYFQNEAQLEKSRLLSDRFSAERPKGSFSTLEIQRTEQGDSAMYLCASSFSTLGYTFGSGTRLTVV.

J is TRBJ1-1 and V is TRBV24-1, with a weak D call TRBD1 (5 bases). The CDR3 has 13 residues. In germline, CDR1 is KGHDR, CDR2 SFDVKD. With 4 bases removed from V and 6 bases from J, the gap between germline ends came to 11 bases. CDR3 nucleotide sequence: TGTGCCACCAGTGAGACCGGGACTTCTGAAGCTTTCTTT. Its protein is CATSETGTSEAFF.

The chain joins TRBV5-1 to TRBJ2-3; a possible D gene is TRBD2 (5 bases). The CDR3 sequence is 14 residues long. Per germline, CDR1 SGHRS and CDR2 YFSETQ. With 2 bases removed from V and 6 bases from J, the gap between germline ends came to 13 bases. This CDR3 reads CASSFGITADTQYF. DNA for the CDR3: TGCGCCAGCAGCTTCGGGATCACGGCGGATACGCAGTATTTT.

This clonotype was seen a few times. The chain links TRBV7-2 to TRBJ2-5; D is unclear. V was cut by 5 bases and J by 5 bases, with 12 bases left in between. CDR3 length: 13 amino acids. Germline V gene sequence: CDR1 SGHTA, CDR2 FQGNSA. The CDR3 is CASSRARTETQYF. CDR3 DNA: TGTGCCAGCAGCCGTGCGCGGACGGAGACCCAGTACTTC.

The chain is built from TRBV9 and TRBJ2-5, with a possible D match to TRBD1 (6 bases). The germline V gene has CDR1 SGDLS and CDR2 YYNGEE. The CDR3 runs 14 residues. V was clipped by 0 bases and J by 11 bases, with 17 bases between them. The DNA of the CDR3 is TGTGCCAGCAGCGTAGCTGAGGCCAGGGGTGAGCAGTACTTC. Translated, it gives CASSVAEARGEQYF. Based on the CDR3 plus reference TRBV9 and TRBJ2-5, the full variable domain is DSGVTQTPKHLITATGQRVTLRCSPRSGDLSVYWYQQSLDQGLQFLIQYYNGEERAKGNILERFSAQQFPDLHSELNLSSLELGDSALYFCASSVAEARGEQYFGPGTRLLVL.

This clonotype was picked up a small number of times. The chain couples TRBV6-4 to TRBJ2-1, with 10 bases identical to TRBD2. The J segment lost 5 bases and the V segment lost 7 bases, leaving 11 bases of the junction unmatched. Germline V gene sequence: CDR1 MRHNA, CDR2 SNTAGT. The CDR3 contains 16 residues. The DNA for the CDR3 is TGTGCCAGCATTATTACGCTAGCGGGGGCGAACAATGAGCAGTTCTTC. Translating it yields CASIITLAGANNEQFF.

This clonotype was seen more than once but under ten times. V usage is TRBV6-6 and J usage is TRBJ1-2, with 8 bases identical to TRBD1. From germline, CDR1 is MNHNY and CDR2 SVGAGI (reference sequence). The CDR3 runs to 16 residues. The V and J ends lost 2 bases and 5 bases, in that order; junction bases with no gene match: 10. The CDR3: CASSYPSGTGGYGYTF. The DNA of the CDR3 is TGTGCCAGCAGTTACCCATCCGGGACAGGTGGATATGGCTACACCTTC.

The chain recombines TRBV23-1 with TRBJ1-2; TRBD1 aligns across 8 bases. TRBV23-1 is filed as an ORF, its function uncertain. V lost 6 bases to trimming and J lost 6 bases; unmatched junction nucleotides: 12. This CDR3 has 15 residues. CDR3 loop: CASSRPMTGVNGYTF. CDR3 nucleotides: TGCGCCAGCAGCCGACCCATGACAGGGGTTAATGGCTACACCTTC.

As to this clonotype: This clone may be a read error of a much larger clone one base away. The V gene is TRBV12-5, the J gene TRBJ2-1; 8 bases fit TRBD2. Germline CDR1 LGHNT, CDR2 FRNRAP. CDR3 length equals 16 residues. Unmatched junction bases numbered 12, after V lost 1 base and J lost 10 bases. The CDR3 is CASGLGQTSGSYEQFF. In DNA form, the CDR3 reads TGTGCTAGTGGTTTGGGACAAACTAGCGGCTCCTACGAGCAGTTCTTC.